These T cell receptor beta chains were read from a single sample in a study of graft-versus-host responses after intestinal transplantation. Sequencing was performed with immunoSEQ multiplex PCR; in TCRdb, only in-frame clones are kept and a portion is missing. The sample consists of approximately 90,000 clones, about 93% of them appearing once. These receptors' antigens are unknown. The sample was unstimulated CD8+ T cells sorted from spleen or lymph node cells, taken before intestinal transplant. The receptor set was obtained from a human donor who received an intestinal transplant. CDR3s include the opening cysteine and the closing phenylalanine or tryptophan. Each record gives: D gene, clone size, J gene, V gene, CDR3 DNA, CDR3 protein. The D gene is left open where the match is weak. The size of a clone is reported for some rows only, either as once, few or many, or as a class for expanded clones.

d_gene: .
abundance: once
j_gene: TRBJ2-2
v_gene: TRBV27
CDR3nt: TGTGCCGGTCGAGAAGGGGAAACCGGGGAGCTGTTTTTT
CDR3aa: CAGREGETGELFF

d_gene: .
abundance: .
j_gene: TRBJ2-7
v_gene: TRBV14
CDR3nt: TGTGCCAGCAGCCCTCGGGACATCGAGCAGTACTTC
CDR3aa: CASSPRDIEQYF

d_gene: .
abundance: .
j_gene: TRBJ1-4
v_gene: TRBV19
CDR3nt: TGTGCCAGTAATTTCGGTCTGGAGAAAAAACTGTTTTTT
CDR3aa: CASNFGLEKKLFF

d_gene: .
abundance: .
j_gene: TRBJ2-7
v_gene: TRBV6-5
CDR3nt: TGTGCCAGCAGTTACCTCCCGAGCTCCTACGAGCAGTACTTC
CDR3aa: CASSYLPSSYEQYF

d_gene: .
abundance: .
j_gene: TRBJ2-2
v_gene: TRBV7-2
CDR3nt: TGTGCCAGCAGCTCAATCCACAGGGTTGGGAACACCGGGGAGCTGTTTTTT
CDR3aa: CASSSIHRVGNTGELFF

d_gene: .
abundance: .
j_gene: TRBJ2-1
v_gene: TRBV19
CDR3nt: TGTGCCAGTAGTATAGCGGGGAGCTCCTACAATGAGCAGTTCTTC
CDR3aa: CASSIAGSSYNEQFF

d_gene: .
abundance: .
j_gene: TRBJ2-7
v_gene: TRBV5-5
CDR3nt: TGTGCCAGCAGCTTGTCCAGGGGATACTACGAGCAGTACTTC
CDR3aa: CASSLSRGYYEQYF

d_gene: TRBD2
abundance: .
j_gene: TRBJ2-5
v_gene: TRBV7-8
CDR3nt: TGTGCCAGCAGCCAGAGGGCGGGGGGAATCCAAGAGACCCAGTACTTC
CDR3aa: CASSQRAGGIQETQYF

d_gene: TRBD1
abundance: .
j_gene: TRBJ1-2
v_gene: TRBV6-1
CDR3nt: TGTGCCAGCAGCTCCCAGGGGGCGAACTATGGCTACACCTTC
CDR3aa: CASSSQGANYGYTF

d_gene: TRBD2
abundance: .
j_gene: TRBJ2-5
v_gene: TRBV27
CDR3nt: TGTGCCAGCAGTCTGCGGGGGGCGGGAGAGGAGACCCAGTACTTC
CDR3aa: CASSLRGAGEETQYF

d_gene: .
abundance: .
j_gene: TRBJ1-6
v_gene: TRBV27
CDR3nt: TGTGCCAGCAGTCAGCAGGGAACTTCACCCCTCCACTTT
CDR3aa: CASSQQGTSPLHF

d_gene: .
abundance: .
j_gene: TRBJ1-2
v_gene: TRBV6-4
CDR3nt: TGTGCCAGCAGCGACGACCCAGGGGTTTCCTATGGCTACACCTTC
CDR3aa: CASSDDPGVSYGYTF

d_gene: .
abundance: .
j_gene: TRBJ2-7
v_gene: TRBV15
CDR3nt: TGTGCCACCAGCCTCTGGCGCGGCAGTACCTACGAGCAGTACTTC
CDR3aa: CATSLWRGSTYEQYF

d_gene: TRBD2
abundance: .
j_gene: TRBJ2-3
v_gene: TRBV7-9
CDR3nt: TGTGCCAGCAGCTTGACTAGCGGGGGGCACACAGATACGCAGTATTTT
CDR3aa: CASSLTSGGHTDTQYF